This section outlines one T cell receptor (beta chain) sequence together with its context. Its antigen is currently not known. One base away there is no much larger clone; base qualities are not given. This entry is derived from a study of long-term antiretroviral therapy in people with HIV (dated by TCRdb to 2022 to 2024). As for the study more broadly: The earliest samples were collected approximately a decade before the 2015 WHO recommendation for immediate ART, a period when ART was typically delayed until CD4 counts fell. No cross-contamination during QIAcube processing was seen in test extractions of a monoclonal T-cell line run alongside about 33 polyclonal samples. Whether ART initiation and durable HIV suppression were associated with changes in peripheral blood TRB repertoire composition and diversity was tested in a retrospective serial study. The cohort contributed under 200 cryopreserved PBMC samples from 30 adults with confirmed HIV infection, collected serially over a mean of around six years (range 1-12). Of the roughly 32 participants with HIV, eleven were female. What the work shows at the level of the full study, not this receptor alone: Because pre-ART samples had limited cell numbers, profiling was done on unsorted PBMC rather than on sorted CD4+ and CD8+ T cells. Inferences about post-ART repertoire changes are limited because no data were available on ART adherence, viral resistance or therapy changes. Narrower CDR3 length ranges were observed in HIV repertoires than in controls, and an antigen-experienced repertoire with only a slight naive shift after ART was suggested by the network structure. Limited PBMC availability meant only the TCR beta chain was sequenced, without alpha chain pairing. Expanded TRB clones identified before ART initiation dominated the repertoire across all time points, though the dominance fluctuated and decreased in many PLHIV after ART. Starting ART was linked to a significant rise in TRB diversity, yet even after long-term ART the diversity remained significantly lower than in transplant donor controls. The samples were dated from about 2003 to 2017, and the ART regimens that were used may be less effective than current ART regimens.

V is cut back by 1 base and J by 2 bases, with 4 bases in the junction unmatched. CDR1 and CDR2 (SGHTA, FQGNSA) derive from the germline V gene. The CDR3 covers 16 residues, taking in both the cysteine and the phenylalanine. Just CDR3 DNA is preserved here, 48 bases in frame from base 1. Inclusion was restricted to participants for whom at least one PBMC sample before ART initiation and at least two post-ART samples were available. Treatment was received in the United States of America by all participants with HIV. Before DNA extraction, cryopreserved samples containing roughly 0.85-11 million PBMC were thawed and washed. At the time of the earliest PBMC sample, participants with HIV were aged between roughly 20 and 55 years. Each participant contributed PBMC samples from 1-4 timepoints before ART initiation and 2-8 timepoints after ART initiation, with a median of 7 samples. For every participant, serial HIV viral load, CD4+ T-cell count, ART history and demographic data were obtained. Genomic DNA was extracted from unsorted PBMC with a Qiagen kit on a QIAcube, processed in batches of 12 samples.

The immunoSEQ hsTCRB v3.0 assay was used at survey level resolution to sequence the TRB variable region. A depth of about 35,000-55,000 T-cell genomes per sample was targeted for TRB sequencing. Pooled TRB libraries were sequenced on an Illumina MiSeq with a v3 150-cycle kit. Per the original workflow: Analysis of repertoires was carried out in R inside a reproducible Nextflow workflow spanning QC, data transformation and analysis. LymphoSeq2, an R package for exploring AIRR-Seq data, was used to implement custom analyses. Several samples that yielded fewer than 5000 total TRB sequences were excluded, so that under 200 HIV repertoires were analyzed. Among the roughly 180 retained HIV repertoires, under 65 were collected before ART initiation and around 130 after ART initiation. Repertoires were downsampled to 5000 TRB nucleotide sequences, and summary statistics were averaged over 100 downsampling iterations. Only TRB sequences with CDR3 regions of at least seven amino acids were retained for analysis. Diversity was assessed using a clonality score derived from Shannon entropy and using the Gini coefficient. In the repertoire networks, any two of the top 5000 CDR3 amino acid sequences were linked whenever the two sequences differed by an edit distance of one. Antigen specificity groups and MHC restriction were predicted for TRB CDR3 amino acid sequences with GLIPH2. Known CMV, EBV, HIV or tissue antigen associations were flagged by matching CDR3 amino acid sequences against VDJdb and McPAS-TCR. Pre-ART, post-ART and control groups were compared with Wilcoxon signed-rank tests and Holm-Bonferroni correction. The source is immuneACCESS, and TCRdb retained only in-frame sequences with V and J called. Part of the clones is not carried over; for the studies checked, unresolved V genes explain less than half of this, and the remainder is unexplained. V, J and clone size reflect that table, while D and trimming were determined from the DNA. The sample table shows tens of thousands of clones, and about 90% are seen once. Roughly 3.9% of the sample is in the top ten clones.

The V and J segments used are TRBV7-2 and TRBJ2-3; TRBD2 lines up with 9 middle nucleotides. The source is a woman aged 18-35 years with HIV. Specimen: unsorted PBMCs, collected 1.8 years after starting antiretroviral therapy. The nucleotide sequence is TGTGCCAGCAGCTTAGTTCTAGCGGGAAACACAGATACGCAGTATTTT. Protein translation: CASSLVLAGNTDTQYF.